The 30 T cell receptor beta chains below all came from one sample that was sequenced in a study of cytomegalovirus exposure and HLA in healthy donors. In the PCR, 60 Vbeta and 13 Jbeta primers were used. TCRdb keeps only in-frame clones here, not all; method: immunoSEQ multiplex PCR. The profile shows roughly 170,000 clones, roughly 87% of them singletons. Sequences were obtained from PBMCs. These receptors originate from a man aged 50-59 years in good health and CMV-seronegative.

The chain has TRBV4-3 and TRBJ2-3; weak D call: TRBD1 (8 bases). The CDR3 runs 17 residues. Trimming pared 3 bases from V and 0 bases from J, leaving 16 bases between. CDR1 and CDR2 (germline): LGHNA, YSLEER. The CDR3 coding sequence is TGCGCCAGCAGCCATACAGGGGGGGGTTCTAGCACAGATACGCAGTATTTT. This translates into CASSHTGGGSSTDTQYF.

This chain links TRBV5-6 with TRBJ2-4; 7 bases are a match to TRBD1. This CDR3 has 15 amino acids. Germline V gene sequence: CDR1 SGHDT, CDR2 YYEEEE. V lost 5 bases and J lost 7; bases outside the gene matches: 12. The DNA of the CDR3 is TGTGCCAGCAGGGTTTGGACAGGCTACCGGAACATTCAGTACTTC. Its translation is CASRVWTGYRNIQYF.

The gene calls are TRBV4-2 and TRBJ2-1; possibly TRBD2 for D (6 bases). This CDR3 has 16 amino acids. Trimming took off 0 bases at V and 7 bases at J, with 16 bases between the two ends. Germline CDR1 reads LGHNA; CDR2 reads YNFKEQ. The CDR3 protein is CASSQEAGSWGNEQFF. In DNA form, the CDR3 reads TGTGCCAGCAGCCAAGAGGCGGGGTCCTGGGGGAATGAGCAGTTCTTC.

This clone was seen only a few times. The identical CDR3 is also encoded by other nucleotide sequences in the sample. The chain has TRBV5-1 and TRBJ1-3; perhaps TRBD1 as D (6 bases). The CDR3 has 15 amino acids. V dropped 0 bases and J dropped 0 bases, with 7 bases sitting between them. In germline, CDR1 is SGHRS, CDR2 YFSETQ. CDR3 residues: CASSLGGLSGNTIYF. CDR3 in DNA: TGCGCCAGCAGCTTGGGGGGGCTCTCTGGAAACACCATATATTTT.

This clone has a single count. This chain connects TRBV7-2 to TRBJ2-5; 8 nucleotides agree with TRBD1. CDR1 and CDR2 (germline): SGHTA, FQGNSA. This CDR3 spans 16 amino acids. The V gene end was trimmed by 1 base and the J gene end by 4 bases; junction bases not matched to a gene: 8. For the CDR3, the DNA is TGTGCCAGCAGCTTAGGGGGTCGCGGGACAGGAGAGACCCAGTACTTC. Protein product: CASSLGGRGTGETQYF.

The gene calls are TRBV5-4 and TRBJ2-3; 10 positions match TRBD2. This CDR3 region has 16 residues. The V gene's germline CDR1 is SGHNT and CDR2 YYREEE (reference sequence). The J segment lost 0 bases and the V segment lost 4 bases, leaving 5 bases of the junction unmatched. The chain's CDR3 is CASSVSGRPSTDTQYF. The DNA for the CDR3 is TGTGCCAGCAGCGTTAGCGGGAGGCCCAGCACAGATACGCAGTATTTT.

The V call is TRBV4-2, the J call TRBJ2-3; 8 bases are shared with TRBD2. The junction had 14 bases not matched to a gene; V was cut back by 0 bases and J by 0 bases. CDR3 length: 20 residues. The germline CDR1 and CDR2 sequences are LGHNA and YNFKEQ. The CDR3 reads CASSQDPAGSSGPSTDTQYF. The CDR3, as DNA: TGTGCCAGCAGCCAAGATCCGGCAGGATCTAGCGGGCCTAGCACAGATACGCAGTATTTT.

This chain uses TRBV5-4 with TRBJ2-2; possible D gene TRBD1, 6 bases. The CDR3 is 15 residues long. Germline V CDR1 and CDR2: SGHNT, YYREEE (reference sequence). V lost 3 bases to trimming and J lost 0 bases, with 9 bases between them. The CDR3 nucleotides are TGTGCCAGCAGCTGGGACACTTCGAACACCGGGGAGCTGTTTTTT. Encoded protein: CASSWDTSNTGELFF.

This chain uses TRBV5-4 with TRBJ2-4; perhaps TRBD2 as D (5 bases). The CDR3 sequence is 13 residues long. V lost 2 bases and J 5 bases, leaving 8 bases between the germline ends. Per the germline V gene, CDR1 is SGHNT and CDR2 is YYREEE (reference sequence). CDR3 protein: CASSFQAENIQYF. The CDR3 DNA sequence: TGTGCCAGCAGCTTCCAAGCGGAAAACATTCAGTACTTC. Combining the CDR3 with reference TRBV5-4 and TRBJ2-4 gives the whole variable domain ETGVTQSPTHLIKTRGQQVTLRCSSQSGHNTVSWYQQALGQGPQFIFQYYREEENGRGNFPPRFSGLQFPNYSSELNVNALELDDSALYLCASSFQAENIQYFGAGTRLSVL.

CDR3 loop: CASSFQGRNNEQFF. In DNA form, the CDR3 reads TGTGCCAGCAGTTTTCAGGGGCGCAACAATGAGCAGTTCTTC. The chain recombines TRBV27 with TRBJ2-1; D possibly corresponds to TRBD1 (6 bases). Trimming took off 3 bases at V and 5 bases at J, with 11 bases between the two ends. Germline CDR1 is MNHEY and CDR2 is SMNVEV (reference sequence). This CDR3 is 14 amino acids long.

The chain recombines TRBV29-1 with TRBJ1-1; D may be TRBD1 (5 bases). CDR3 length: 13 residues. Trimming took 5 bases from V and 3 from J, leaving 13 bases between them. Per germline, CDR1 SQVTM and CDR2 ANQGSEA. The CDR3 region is CSVRRLGDTEAFF. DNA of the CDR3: TGCAGCGTTCGACGGTTAGGGGACACTGAAGCTTTCTTT.

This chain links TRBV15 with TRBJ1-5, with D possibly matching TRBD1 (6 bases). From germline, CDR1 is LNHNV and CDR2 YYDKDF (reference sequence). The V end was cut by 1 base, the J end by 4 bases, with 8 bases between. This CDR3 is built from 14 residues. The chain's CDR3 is CATSRGTANQPQHF. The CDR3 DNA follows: TGTGCCACCAGCAGAGGGACAGCAAATCAGCCCCAGCATTTT.

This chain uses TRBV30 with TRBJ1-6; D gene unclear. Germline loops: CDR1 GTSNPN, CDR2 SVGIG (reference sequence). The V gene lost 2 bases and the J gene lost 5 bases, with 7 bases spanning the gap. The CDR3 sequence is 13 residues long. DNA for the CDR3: TGTGCCTGGAGTTCCCGGGATAATTCACCCCTCCACTTT. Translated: CAWSSRDNSPLHF. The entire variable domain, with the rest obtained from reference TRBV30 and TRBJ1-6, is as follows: SQTIHQWPATLVQPVGSPLSLECTVEGTSNPNLYWYRQAAGRGLQLLFYSVGIGQISSEVPQNLSASRPQDRQFILSSKKLLLSDSGFYLCAWSSRDNSPLHFGNGTRLTVT.

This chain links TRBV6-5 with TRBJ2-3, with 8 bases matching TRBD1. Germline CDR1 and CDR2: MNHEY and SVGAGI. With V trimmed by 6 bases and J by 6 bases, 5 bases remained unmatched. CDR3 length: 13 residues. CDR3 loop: CASRDRGSDTQYF. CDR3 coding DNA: TGTGCCAGCAGAGACAGGGGTTCTGATACGCAGTATTTT.

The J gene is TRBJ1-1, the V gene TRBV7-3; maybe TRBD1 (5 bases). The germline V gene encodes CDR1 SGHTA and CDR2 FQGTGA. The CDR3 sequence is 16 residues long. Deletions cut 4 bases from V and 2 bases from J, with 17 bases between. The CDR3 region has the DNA TGTGCCAGCAGCTCGGGTGGGGCAGGCGTAAACACTGAAGCTTTCTTT. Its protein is CASSSGGAGVNTEAFF.

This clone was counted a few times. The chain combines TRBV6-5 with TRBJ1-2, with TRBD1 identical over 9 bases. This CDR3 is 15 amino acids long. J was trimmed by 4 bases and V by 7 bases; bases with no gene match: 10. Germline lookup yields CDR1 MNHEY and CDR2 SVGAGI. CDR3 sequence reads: CASNPGTGFSYGYTF. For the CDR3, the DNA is TGTGCCAGCAATCCCGGGACAGGGTTTAGCTATGGCTACACCTTC.

Here the CDR3 DNA reads TGTGCCAGCAGGGGGACTAGCTCAGGGTCAGATACGCAGTATTTT. Translation: CASRGTSSGSDTQYF. This chain uses TRBV28 with TRBJ2-3, with 9 positions matching TRBD2. The trim removed 6 bases at V and 4 bases at J, leaving 8 bases unmatched. The CDR3 is 15 residues long. CDR1 and CDR2 (germline): MDHEN, SYDVKM.

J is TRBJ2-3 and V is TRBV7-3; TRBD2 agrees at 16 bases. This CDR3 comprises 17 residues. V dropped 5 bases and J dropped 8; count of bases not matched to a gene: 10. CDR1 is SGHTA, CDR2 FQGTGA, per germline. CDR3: CASSPPGTSGGAATQYF. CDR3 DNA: TGTGCCAGCAGCCCTCCCGGGACTAGCGGGGGGGCCGCTACGCAGTATTTT.

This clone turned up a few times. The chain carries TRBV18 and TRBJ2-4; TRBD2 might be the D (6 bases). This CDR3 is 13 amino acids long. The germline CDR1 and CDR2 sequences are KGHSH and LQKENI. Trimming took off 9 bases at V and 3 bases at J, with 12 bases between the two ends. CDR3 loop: CASAGIGKNIQYF. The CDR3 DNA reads TGTGCCAGTGCGGGGATAGGCAAAAACATTCAGTACTTC.

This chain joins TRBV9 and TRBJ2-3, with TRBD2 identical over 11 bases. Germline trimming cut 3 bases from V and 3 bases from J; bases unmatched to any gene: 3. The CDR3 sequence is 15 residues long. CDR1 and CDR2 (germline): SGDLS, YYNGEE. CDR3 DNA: TGTGCCAGCAGCGATAGCGGGGGGGCAACAGATACGCAGTATTTT. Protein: CASSDSGGATDTQYF.

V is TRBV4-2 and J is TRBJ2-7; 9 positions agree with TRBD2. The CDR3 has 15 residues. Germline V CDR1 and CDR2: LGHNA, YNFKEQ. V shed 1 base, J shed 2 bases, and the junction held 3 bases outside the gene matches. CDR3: CASSQGAGGPYEQYF. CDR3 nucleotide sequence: TGTGCCAGCAGCCAAGGGGCGGGAGGGCCCTACGAGCAGTACTTC.

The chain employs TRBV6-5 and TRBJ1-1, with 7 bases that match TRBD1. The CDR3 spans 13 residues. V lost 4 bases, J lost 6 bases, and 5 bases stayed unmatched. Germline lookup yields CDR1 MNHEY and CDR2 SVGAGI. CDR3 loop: CASSSSGTAEAFF. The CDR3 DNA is TGTGCCAGCAGTTCGAGTGGGACAGCTGAAGCTTTCTTT.

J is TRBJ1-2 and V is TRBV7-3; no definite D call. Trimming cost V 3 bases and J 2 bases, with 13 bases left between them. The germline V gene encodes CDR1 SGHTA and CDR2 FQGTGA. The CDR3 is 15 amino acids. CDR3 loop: CASSFNGEENYGYTF. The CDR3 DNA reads TGTGCCAGCAGCTTTAATGGGGAGGAGAACTATGGCTACACCTTC. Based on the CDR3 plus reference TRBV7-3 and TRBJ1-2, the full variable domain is GAGVSQTPSNKVTEKGKYVELRCDPISGHTALYWYRQSLGQGPEFLIYFQGTGAADDSGLPNDRFFAVRPEGSVSTLKIQRTERGDSAVYLCASSFNGEENYGYTFGSGTRLTVV.

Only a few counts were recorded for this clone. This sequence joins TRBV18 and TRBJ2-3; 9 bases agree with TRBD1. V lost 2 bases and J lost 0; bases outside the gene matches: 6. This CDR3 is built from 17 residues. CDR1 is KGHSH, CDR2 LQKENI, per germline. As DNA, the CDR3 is TGTGCCAGCTCACCATCAACGGGACAGGGCAGCACAGATACGCAGTATTTT. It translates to CASSPSTGQGSTDTQYF.

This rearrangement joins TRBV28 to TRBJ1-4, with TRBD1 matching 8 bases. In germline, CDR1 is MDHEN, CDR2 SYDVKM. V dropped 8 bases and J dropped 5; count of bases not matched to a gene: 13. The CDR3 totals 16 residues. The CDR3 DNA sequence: TGTGCCAGCGGTACTACAGGGGGTCTGACGAATGAAAAACTGTTTTTT. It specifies CASGTTGGLTNEKLFF. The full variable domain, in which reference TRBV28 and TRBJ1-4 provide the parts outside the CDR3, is DVKVTQSSRYLVKRTGEKVFLECVQDMDHENMFWYRQDPGLGLRLIYFSYDVKMKEKGDIPEGYSVSREKKERFSLILESASTNQTSMYLCASGTTGGLTNEKLFFGSGTQLSVL.

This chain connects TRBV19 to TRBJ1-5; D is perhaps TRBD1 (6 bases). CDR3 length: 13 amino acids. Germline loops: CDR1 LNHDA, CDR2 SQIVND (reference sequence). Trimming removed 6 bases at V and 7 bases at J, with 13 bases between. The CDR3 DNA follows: TGTGCCAGTAGCCTAGACAGGAACCAGCCCCAGCATTTT. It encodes CASSLDRNQPQHF.

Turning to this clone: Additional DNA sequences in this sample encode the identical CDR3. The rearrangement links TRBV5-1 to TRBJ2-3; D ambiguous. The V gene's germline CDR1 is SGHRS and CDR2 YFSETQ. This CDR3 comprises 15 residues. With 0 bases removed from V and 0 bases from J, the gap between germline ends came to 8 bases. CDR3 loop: CASSLVPGSTDTQYF. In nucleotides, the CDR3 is TGCGCCAGCAGCTTGGTCCCAGGCAGCACAGATACGCAGTATTTT. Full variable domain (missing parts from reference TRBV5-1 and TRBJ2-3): KAGVTQTPRYLIKTRGQQVTLSCSPISGHRSVSWYQQTPGQGLQFLFEYFSETQRNKGNFPGRFSGRQFSNSRSEMNVSTLELGDSALYLCASSLVPGSTDTQYFGPGTRLTVL.

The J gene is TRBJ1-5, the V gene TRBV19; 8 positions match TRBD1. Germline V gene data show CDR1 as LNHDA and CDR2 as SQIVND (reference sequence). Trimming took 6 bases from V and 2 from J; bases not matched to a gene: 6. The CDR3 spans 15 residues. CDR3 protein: CASRYPGGGNQPQHF. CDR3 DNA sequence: TGTGCCAGTAGGTACCCAGGGGGCGGCAATCAGCCCCAGCATTTT.

Here the CDR3 reads CASSMWTGASYGYTF. The CDR3 DNA follows: TGTGCCAGCAGCATGTGGACAGGGGCAAGCTATGGCTACACCTTC. The chain links TRBV9 to TRBJ1-2; 9 nucleotides agree with TRBD1. J gave up 4 bases and V 4 bases, and 8 bases lay outside the gene matches. The CDR3 consists of 15 residues. Germline V gene lookup returns CDR1 SGDLS and CDR2 YYNGEE.

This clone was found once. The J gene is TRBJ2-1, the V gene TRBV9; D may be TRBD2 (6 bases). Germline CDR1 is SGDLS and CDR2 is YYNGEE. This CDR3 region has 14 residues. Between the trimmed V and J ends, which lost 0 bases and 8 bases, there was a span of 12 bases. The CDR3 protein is CASSVVPGSYEQFF. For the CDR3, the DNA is TGTGCCAGCAGCGTAGTTCCCGGGAGCTATGAGCAGTTCTTC.